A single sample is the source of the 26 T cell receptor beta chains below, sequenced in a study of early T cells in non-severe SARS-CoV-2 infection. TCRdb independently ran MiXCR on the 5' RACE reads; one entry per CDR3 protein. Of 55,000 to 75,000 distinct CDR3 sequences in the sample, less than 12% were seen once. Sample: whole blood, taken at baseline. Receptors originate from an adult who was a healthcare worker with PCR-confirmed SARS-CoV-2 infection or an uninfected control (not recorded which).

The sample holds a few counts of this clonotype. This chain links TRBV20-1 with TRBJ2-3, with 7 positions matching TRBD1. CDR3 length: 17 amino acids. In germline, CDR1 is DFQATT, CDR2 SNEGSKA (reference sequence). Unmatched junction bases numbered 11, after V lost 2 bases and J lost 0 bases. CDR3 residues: CSARPVSGQRSTDTQYF. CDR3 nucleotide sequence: TGCAGTGCTAGACCTGTGTCGGGACAGAGAAGCACAGATACGCAGTATTTT.

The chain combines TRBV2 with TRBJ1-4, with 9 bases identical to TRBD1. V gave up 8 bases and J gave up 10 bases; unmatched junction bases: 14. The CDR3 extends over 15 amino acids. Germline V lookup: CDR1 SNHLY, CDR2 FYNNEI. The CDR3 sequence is CASLSGDRVERKLFF. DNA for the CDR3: TGTGCCAGCCTCTCCGGGGACAGGGTAGAACGAAAACTGTTTTTT. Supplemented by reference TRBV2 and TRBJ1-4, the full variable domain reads EPEVTQTPSHQVTQMGQEVILRCVPISNHLYFYWYRQILGQKVEFLVSFYNNEISEKSEIFDDQFSVERPDGSNFTLKIRSTKLEDSAMYFCASLSGDRVERKLFFGSGTQLSVL.

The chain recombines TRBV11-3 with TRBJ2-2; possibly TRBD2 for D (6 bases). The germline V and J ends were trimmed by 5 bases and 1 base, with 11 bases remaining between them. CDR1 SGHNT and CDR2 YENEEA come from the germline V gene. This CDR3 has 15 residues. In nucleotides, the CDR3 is TGTGCCAGCAGCGCGGGACTCCTGAACACCGGGGAGCTGTTTTTT. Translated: CASSAGLLNTGELFF.

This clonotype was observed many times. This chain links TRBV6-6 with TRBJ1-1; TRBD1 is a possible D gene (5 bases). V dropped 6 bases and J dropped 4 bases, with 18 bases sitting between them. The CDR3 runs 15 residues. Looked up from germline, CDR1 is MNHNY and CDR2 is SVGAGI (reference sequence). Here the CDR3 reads CASRKVEGRTTEAFF. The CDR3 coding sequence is TGTGCCAGCAGAAAGGTCGAGGGGAGGACCACTGAAGCTTTCTTT.

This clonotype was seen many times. The CDR3: CASSLGLGGRTDTQYF. For the CDR3, the DNA is TGTGCCAGCAGCTTAGGTTTGGGCGGGAGAACAGATACGCAGTATTTT. The V gene is TRBV7-2, the J gene TRBJ2-3; TRBD2 agrees at 7 bases. The ends lost 1 base at V and 3 bases at J; junction bases unmatched: 7. The CDR3 runs to 16 residues. CDR1 and CDR2 from the germline V gene are SGHTA and FQGNSA. Filled out from reference TRBV7-2 and TRBJ2-3, the complete variable domain reads GAGVSQSPSNKVTEKGKDVELRCDPISGHTALYWYRQSLGQGLEFLIYFQGNSAPDKSGLPSDRFSAERTGGSVSTLTIQRTQQEDSAVYLCASSLGLGGRTDTQYFGPGTRLTVL.

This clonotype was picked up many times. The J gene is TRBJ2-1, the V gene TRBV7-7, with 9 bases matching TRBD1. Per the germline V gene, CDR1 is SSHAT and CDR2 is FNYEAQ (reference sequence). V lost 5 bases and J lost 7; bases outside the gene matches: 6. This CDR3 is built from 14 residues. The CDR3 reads CASSLGTGWNEQFF. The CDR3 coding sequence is TGTGCCAGCAGCCTCGGGACAGGGTGGAATGAGCAGTTCTTC. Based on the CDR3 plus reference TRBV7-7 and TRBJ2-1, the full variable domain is GAGVSQSPRYKVTKRGQDVTLRCDPISSHATLYWYQQALGQGPEFLTYFNYEAQPDKSGLPSDRFSAERPEGSISTLTIQRTEQRDSAMYRCASSLGTGWNEQFFGPGTRLTVL.

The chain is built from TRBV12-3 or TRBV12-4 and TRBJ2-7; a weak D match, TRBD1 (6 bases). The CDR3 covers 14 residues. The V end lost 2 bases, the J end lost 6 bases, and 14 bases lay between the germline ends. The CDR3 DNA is TGTGCCAGCAGTTTAAACCCGACAGGACTCGAGCAGTACTTC. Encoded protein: CASSLNPTGLEQYF.

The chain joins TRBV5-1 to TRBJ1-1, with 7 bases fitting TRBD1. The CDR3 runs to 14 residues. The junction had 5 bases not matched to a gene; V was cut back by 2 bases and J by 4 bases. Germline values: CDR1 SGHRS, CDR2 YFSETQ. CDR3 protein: CASSFGTASTEAFF. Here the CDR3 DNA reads TGCGCCAGCAGCTTCGGGACAGCGAGCACTGAAGCTTTCTTT.

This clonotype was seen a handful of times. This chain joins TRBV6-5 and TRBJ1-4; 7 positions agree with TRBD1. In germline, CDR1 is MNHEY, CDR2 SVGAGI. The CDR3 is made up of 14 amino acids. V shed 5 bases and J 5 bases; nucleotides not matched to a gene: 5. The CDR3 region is CASSQGGENEKLFF. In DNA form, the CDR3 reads TGTGCCAGCAGTCAGGGGGGCGAGAATGAAAAACTGTTTTTT.

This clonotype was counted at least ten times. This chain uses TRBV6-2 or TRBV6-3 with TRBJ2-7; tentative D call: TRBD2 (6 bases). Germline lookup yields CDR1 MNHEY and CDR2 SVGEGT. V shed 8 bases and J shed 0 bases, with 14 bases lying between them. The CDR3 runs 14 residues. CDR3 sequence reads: CASQGLTSSYEQYF. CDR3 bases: TGTGCCAGCCAGGGACTGACAAGCTCCTACGAGCAGTACTTC.

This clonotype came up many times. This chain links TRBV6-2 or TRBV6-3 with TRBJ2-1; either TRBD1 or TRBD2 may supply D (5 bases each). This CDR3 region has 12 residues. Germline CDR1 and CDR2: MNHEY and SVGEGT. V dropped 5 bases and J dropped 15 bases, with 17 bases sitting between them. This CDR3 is CASSARGASLFF. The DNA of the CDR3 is TGTGCCAGCAGTGCCCGAGGGGCCTCGCTGTTCTTC.

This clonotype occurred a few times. DNA for the CDR3: TGTGCCAGCAGCTTATCGGGGACACTTACCTACGAGCAGTACTTC. As protein: CASSLSGTLTYEQYF. V and J are TRBV7-9 and TRBJ2-7; maybe TRBD1 (6 bases). Looked up from germline, CDR1 is SEHNR and CDR2 is FQNEAQ (reference sequence). The CDR3 consists of 15 residues. Trimming stripped 2 bases from V and 2 bases from J, with 13 bases between.

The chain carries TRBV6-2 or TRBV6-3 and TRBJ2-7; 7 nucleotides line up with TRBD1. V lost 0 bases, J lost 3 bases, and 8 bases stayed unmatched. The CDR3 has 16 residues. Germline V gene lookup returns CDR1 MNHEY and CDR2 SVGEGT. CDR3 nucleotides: TGTGCCAGCAGTTACTCGCGGCGGACAGGAGTCTACGAGCAGTACTTC. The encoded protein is CASSYSRRTGVYEQYF.

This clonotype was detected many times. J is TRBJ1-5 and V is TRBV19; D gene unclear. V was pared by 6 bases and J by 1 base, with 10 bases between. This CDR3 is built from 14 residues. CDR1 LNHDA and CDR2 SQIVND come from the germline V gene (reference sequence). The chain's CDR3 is CASSIRRSNQPQHF. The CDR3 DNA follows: TGTGCCAGTAGCATTCGTAGAAGCAATCAGCCCCAGCATTTT.

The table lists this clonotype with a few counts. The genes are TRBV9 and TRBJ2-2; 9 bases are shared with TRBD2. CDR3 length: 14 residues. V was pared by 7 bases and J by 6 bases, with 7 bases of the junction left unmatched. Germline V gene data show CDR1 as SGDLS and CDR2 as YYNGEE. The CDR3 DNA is TGTGCCAGCCGGGGACTAGCCTCCGCCGGGGAGCTGTTTTTT. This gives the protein CASRGLASAGELFF.

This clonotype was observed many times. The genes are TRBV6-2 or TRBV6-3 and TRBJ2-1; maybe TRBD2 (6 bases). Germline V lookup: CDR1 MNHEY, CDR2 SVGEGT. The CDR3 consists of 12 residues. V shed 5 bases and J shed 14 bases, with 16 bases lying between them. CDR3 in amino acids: CASSPTSRRKFF. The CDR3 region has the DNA TGTGCCAGCAGTCCTACTAGCCGGAGGAAGTTCTTC.

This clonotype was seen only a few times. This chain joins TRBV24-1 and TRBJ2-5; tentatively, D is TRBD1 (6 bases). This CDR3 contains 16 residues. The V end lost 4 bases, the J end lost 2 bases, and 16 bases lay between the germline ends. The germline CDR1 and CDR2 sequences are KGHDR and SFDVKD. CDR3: CATSDALEGQQETQYF. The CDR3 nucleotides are TGTGCCACCAGTGACGCTCTTGAAGGACAGCAAGAGACCCAGTACTTC.

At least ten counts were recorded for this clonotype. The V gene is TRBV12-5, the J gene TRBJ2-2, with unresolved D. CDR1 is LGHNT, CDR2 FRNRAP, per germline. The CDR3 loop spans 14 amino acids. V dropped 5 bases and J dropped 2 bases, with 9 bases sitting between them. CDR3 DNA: TGTGCTAGTGGTACCGGGTCCAACACCGGGGAGCTGTTTTTT. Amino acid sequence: CASGTGSNTGELFF.

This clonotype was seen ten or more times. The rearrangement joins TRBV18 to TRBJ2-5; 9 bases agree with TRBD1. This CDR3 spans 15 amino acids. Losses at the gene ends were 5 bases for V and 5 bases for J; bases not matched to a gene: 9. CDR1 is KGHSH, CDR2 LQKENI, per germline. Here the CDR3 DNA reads TGTGCCAGCTCAGATGGGACAGGGCCTGGGGAGACCCAGTACTTC. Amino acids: CASSDGTGPGETQYF.

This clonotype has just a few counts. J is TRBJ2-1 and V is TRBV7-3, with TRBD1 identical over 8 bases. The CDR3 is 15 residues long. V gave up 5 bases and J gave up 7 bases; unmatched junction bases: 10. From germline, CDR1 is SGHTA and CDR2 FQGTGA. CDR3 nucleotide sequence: TGTGCCAGCAGCCCAACAGGGGGAAAAGGGAATGAGCAGTTCTTC. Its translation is CASSPTGGKGNEQFF. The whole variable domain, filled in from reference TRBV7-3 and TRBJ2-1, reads GAGVSQTPSNKVTEKGKYVELRCDPISGHTALYWYRQSLGQGPEFLIYFQGTGAADDSGLPNDRFFAVRPEGSVSTLKIQRTERGDSAVYLCASSPTGGKGNEQFFGPGTRLTVL.

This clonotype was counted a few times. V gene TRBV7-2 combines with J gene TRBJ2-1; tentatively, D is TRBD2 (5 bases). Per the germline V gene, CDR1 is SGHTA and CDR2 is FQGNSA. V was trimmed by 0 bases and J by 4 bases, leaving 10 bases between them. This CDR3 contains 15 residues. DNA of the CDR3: TGTGCCAGCAGCTTAGCGAGCGGACGATACAATGAGCAGTTCTTC. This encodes CASSLASGRYNEQFF. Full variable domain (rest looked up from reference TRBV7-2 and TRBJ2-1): GAGVSQSPSNKVTEKGKDVELRCDPISGHTALYWYRQSLGQGLEFLIYFQGNSAPDKSGLPSDRFSAERTGGSVSTLTIQRTQQEDSAVYLCASSLASGRYNEQFFGPGTRLTVL.

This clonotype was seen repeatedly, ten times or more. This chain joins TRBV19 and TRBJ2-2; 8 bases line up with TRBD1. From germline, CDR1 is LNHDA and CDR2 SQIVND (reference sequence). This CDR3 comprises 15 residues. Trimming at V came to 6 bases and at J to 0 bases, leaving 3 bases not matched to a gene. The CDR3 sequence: CASRPGGPNTGELFF. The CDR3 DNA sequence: TGTGCCAGTAGGCCAGGGGGCCCGAACACCGGGGAGCTGTTTTTT.

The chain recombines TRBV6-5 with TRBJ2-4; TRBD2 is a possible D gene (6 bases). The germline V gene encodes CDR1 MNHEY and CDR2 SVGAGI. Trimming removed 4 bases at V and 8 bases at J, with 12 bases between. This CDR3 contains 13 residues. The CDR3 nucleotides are TGTGCCAGCAGTTTGAGGAGGGGCGACATTCAGTACTTC. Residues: CASSLRRGDIQYF.

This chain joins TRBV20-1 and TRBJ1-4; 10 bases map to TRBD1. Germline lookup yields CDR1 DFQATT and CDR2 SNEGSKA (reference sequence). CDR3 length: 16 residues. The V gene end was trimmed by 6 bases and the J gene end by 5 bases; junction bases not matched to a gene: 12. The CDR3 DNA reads TGCAGTGCCCAACCCGGGACAGGGGCCCGAAATGAAAAACTGTTTTTT. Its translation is CSAQPGTGARNEKLFF.

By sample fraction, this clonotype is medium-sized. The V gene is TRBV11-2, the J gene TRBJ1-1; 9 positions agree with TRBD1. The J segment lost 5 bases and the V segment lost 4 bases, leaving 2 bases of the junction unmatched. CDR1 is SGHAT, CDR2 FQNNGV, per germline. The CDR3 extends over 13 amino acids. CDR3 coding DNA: TGTGCCAGCAGCTCACAGGGGGCGACTGAAGCTTTCTTT. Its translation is CASSSQGATEAFF.

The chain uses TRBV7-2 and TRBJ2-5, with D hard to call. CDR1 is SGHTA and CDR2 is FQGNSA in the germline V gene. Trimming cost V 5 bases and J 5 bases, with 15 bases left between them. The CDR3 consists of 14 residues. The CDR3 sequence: CASSINSGAETQYF. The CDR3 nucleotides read TGTGCCAGCAGCATCAACTCAGGAGCGGAGACCCAGTACTTC.